A selection of T cell receptor beta chains follows, all from one sample in a study of T-cell memory formation after mild COVID-19. In TCRdb, the 5' RACE reads were re-called with MiXCR into one record per CDR3 protein. The sample has under 300,000 distinct CDR3 sequences, more than 15% seen once. Sequences were obtained from PBMCs or a T cell subset sorted from them (not recorded which). Receptor source: a man younger than 35 who had mild COVID-19 (a few samples of this study predate the infection). Cell type and time point are not known. Each CDR3 is given with its conserved first and last residue. Each record gives: V gene, clone size, J gene, D gene, CDR3 DNA, CDR3 protein. D genes are given only for firm matches. The size entry is marked missing in some rows and otherwise reads once, few, many or a size class.

v_call: TRBV28
clone_size: -
j_call: TRBJ1-1
d_call: -
cdr3_nt: TGTGCCAGCAGTATCCATACCCTGACCCGGGTCGGGAACACTGAAGCTTTCTTT
cdr3_aa: CASSIHTLTRVGNTEAFF

v_call: TRBV29-1
clone_size: -
j_call: TRBJ1-1
d_call: -
cdr3_nt: TGCAGCGCCAGACAGGATTTGAACACTGAAGCTTTCTTT
cdr3_aa: CSARQDLNTEAFF

v_call: TRBV6-6
clone_size: -
j_call: TRBJ1-5
d_call: -
cdr3_nt: TGTGCCAGCAGGGAGACTCATCAGCCCCAGCATTTT
cdr3_aa: CASRETHQPQHF

v_call: TRBV4-1
clone_size: -
j_call: TRBJ2-1
d_call: TRBD2
cdr3_nt: TGCGCCAGCAGCAGGCTAGCGGGGTTCTCTACCTACAATGAGCAGTTCTTC
cdr3_aa: CASSRLAGFSTYNEQFF

v_call: TRBV4-3
clone_size: few
j_call: TRBJ2-5
d_call: -
cdr3_nt: TGCGCCAGCAGCCAAGAAGCGAGGGTCAGGGAAGAGACCCAGTACTTC
cdr3_aa: CASSQEARVREETQYF

v_call: TRBV5-1
clone_size: few
j_call: TRBJ1-2
d_call: -
cdr3_nt: TGCGCCAGCAGGCAGAATTATGACTATGGCTACACCTTC
cdr3_aa: CASRQNYDYGYTF

v_call: TRBV7-9
clone_size: few
j_call: TRBJ2-5
d_call: TRBD2
cdr3_nt: TGTGCCAGCAGCCGGGTTAGCGGGGGGGAGACCCAGTACTTC
cdr3_aa: CASSRVSGGETQYF

v_call: TRBV5-1
clone_size: -
j_call: TRBJ2-7
d_call: -
cdr3_nt: TGCGCCAGCAGGTCTGGGGACTCAGGCTACGACGAGCAGTACTTC
cdr3_aa: CASRSGDSGYDEQYF

v_call: TRBV4-1
clone_size: -
j_call: TRBJ2-3
d_call: -
cdr3_nt: TGCGCCAGCAGCCAAGGGGGGACGAGACAGGGCACAGATACGCAGTATTTT
cdr3_aa: CASSQGGTRQGTDTQYF

v_call: TRBV20-1
clone_size: many
j_call: TRBJ1-5
d_call: -
cdr3_nt: TGCAGTGCTAGTCCCCACATCCAGGTGGGCAATCAGCCCCAGCATTTT
cdr3_aa: CSASPHIQVGNQPQHF

v_call: TRBV5-1
clone_size: many
j_call: TRBJ2-7
d_call: TRBD1
cdr3_nt: TGCGCCAGCAGCCCGAGACAGGGGAGCTCCTACGAGCAGTACTTC
cdr3_aa: CASSPRQGSSYEQYF

v_call: TRBV20-1
clone_size: many
j_call: TRBJ2-5
d_call: TRBD2
cdr3_nt: TGCAGTGCGGCGGGGGGATATTTGCGAGAGACCCAGTACTTC
cdr3_aa: CSAAGGYLRETQYF

v_call: TRBV7-2
clone_size: few
j_call: TRBJ1-4
d_call: -
cdr3_nt: TGTGCCAGCCGCGACGGTACAACTAATGAAAAACTGTTTTTT
cdr3_aa: CASRDGTTNEKLFF

v_call: TRBV4-2
clone_size: many
j_call: TRBJ2-5
d_call: -
cdr3_nt: TGTGCCAGCAGCCAGAATCTTGGGCAAGAGACCCAGTACTTC
cdr3_aa: CASSQNLGQETQYF

v_call: TRBV11-2
clone_size: few
j_call: TRBJ2-2
d_call: -
cdr3_nt: TGTGCCAGCAGCTTTAAGGCCGGGGAGCTGTTTTTT
cdr3_aa: CASSFKAGELFF

v_call: TRBV6-5
clone_size: few
j_call: TRBJ2-7
d_call: -
cdr3_nt: TGTGCCAGCAGTTACTCTCGGGGAACCTCCTACGAGCAGTACTTC
cdr3_aa: CASSYSRGTSYEQYF

v_call: TRBV12-3/TRBV12-4
clone_size: -
j_call: TRBJ1-1
d_call: -
cdr3_nt: TGTGCCAGCAGCCTGGGGGGGGTAGGGACTGAAGCTTTCTTT
cdr3_aa: CASSLGGVGTEAFF

v_call: TRBV7-6
clone_size: many
j_call: TRBJ2-6
d_call: TRBD2
cdr3_nt: TGTGCCAGCAGCTTAATGATCAGCGGGACCGGGGCCAACGTCCTGACTTTC
cdr3_aa: CASSLMISGTGANVLTF

v_call: TRBV7-2
clone_size: few
j_call: TRBJ2-7
d_call: -
cdr3_nt: TGTGCCAGCAGCTCCCTCGGGGCCTACGAGCAGTACTTC
cdr3_aa: CASSSLGAYEQYF

v_call: TRBV5-5
clone_size: many
j_call: TRBJ2-5
d_call: -
cdr3_nt: TGTGCCAGCAGCTTGGGGGCAGCGAACCAAGAGACCCAGTACTTC
cdr3_aa: CASSLGAANQETQYF

v_call: TRBV7-2
clone_size: few
j_call: TRBJ2-1
d_call: TRBD2
cdr3_nt: TGTGCCAGCAGCCTCAGCAGACTAGCGGGGGTTTACAATGAGCAGTTCTTC
cdr3_aa: CASSLSRLAGVYNEQFF

v_call: TRBV3-1
clone_size: -
j_call: TRBJ1-2
d_call: TRBD1
cdr3_nt: TGTGCCAGCAGCCAAGCGGACAGGGGGTATGGCTACACCTTC
cdr3_aa: CASSQADRGYGYTF

v_call: TRBV4-2
clone_size: -
j_call: TRBJ2-1
d_call: -
cdr3_nt: TGTGCCAGCAGCAGCAGAGCCGATGGGGCCTACAATGAGCAGTTCTTC
cdr3_aa: CASSSRADGAYNEQFF

v_call: TRBV7-8
clone_size: many
j_call: TRBJ2-2
d_call: TRBD2
cdr3_nt: TGTGCCAGCAGCCTGAGCGGGGGCGCGAACACCGGGGAGCTGTTTTTT
cdr3_aa: CASSLSGGANTGELFF

v_call: TRBV5-6
clone_size: -
j_call: TRBJ2-7
d_call: -
cdr3_nt: TGTGCCAGCAGCTTGCTCGGGGCCTTATACGAGCAGTACTTC
cdr3_aa: CASSLLGALYEQYF

v_call: TRBV18
clone_size: few
j_call: TRBJ1-4
d_call: -
cdr3_nt: TGTGCCAGCTCACGAGGGGCCGGGCCTGAAAAACTGTTTTTT
cdr3_aa: CASSRGAGPEKLFF

v_call: TRBV5-1
clone_size: few
j_call: TRBJ1-5
d_call: -
cdr3_nt: TGCGCCAGCAGCTCCGATCTGAATCAGCCCCAGCATTTT
cdr3_aa: CASSSDLNQPQHF

v_call: TRBV28
clone_size: few
j_call: TRBJ1-6
d_call: -
cdr3_nt: TGTGCCAGCAGTTTGGACAGCAAATCAAGCTCCTATAATTCACCCCTCCACTTT
cdr3_aa: CASSLDSKSSSYNSPLHF

v_call: TRBV6-5
clone_size: few
j_call: TRBJ2-2
d_call: -
cdr3_nt: TGTGCCAGCAGTTACTGGAAAGGTTGGAAAGGAGACCACACCGGGGAGCTGTTTTTT
cdr3_aa: CASSYWKGWKGDHTGELFF

v_call: TRBV28
clone_size: few
j_call: TRBJ1-2
d_call: TRBD1
cdr3_nt: TGTGCCAGCAGTCACGGGGACAGATCCGTTTATGGCTACACCTTC
cdr3_aa: CASSHGDRSVYGYTF

v_call: TRBV10-2
clone_size: -
j_call: TRBJ2-1
d_call: -
cdr3_nt: TGCGCCAGCAGTGAGTCGAGTGAGCAGTTCTTC
cdr3_aa: CASSESSEQFF

v_call: TRBV7-3
clone_size: few
j_call: TRBJ2-1
d_call: -
cdr3_nt: TGTGCCAGCAGCTTCAAGCTAGCGAGTTCTGAGCAGTTCTTC
cdr3_aa: CASSFKLASSEQFF

v_call: TRBV12-3/TRBV12-4
clone_size: many
j_call: TRBJ2-6
d_call: -
cdr3_nt: TGTGCCAGCAGTCTATCTGGGGCCAACGTCCTGACTTTC
cdr3_aa: CASSLSGANVLTF

v_call: TRBV7-9
clone_size: many
j_call: TRBJ2-5
d_call: -
cdr3_nt: TGTGCCAGCAGCCCCCGGGGCCTAGAGACCCAGTACTTC
cdr3_aa: CASSPRGLETQYF

v_call: TRBV5-1
clone_size: -
j_call: TRBJ2-5
d_call: -
cdr3_nt: TGCGCCAGCAGGTCGCAGGAAGAGACCCAGTACTTC
cdr3_aa: CASRSQEETQYF

v_call: TRBV23-1
clone_size: few
j_call: TRBJ2-7
d_call: TRBD1
cdr3_nt: TGCGCCAGCAGTGACCGGGACAGGTCCTACGAGCAGTACTTC
cdr3_aa: CASSDRDRSYEQYF

v_call: TRBV20-1
clone_size: once
j_call: TRBJ2-5
d_call: -
cdr3_nt: TGCAGTGCTTCGCCGGTGGGGGAAGAGACCCAGTACTTC
cdr3_aa: CSASPVGEETQYF

v_call: TRBV5-1
clone_size: few
j_call: TRBJ1-1
d_call: -
cdr3_nt: TGCGCCAGCAGCATTCAGGGGTCACAGACAAACACTGAAGCTTTCTTT
cdr3_aa: CASSIQGSQTNTEAFF

v_call: TRBV20-1
clone_size: few
j_call: TRBJ2-3
d_call: TRBD2
cdr3_nt: TGCAGTGCGCCCGGGACTAGCGGGGGGCAAGATGGCACAGATACGCAGTATTTT
cdr3_aa: CSAPGTSGGQDGTDTQYF

v_call: TRBV21-1
clone_size: -
j_call: TRBJ1-5
d_call: -
cdr3_nt: TGTGCCAGCAGCCGGGACAGGGTTGACCAGCCCCAGCATTTT
cdr3_aa: CASSRDRVDQPQHF

v_call: TRBV4-3
clone_size: many
j_call: TRBJ1-2
d_call: -
cdr3_nt: TGCGCCAGCAGCCAAGAGGGAAGGGGATTCGATGGCTACACCTTC
cdr3_aa: CASSQEGRGFDGYTF

v_call: TRBV4-3
clone_size: -
j_call: TRBJ2-5
d_call: -
cdr3_nt: TGCGCCAGCAGCCAACGGGGTTCCCAAGAGACCCAGTACTTC
cdr3_aa: CASSQRGSQETQYF

v_call: TRBV7-2
clone_size: few
j_call: TRBJ2-4
d_call: TRBD1
cdr3_nt: TGTGCCAGCAGCCTGAACAGGGGTGGGAACATTCAGTACTTC
cdr3_aa: CASSLNRGGNIQYF

v_call: TRBV11-2
clone_size: -
j_call: TRBJ1-6
d_call: -
cdr3_nt: TGTGCCAGCAGCTTTTGGGACCGATCGGGAGCTTCACCCCTCCACTTT
cdr3_aa: CASSFWDRSGASPLHF

v_call: TRBV5-6
clone_size: -
j_call: TRBJ1-5
d_call: -
cdr3_nt: TGTGCCAGCAGCTTGACGGGGAAGGGGAATCAGCCCCAGCATTTT
cdr3_aa: CASSLTGKGNQPQHF